These T cell receptor beta chains were read from a single sample in a study of early T cells in non-severe SARS-CoV-2 infection. TCRdb reanalysed the 5' RACE reads using MiXCR and keeps one entry per CDR3 protein. The repertoire holds roughly 61,000 distinct CDR3 sequences, roughly 10% seen once, with around 1.6% in the top ten. What was sequenced was whole blood. These receptors were taken from an adult who was a healthcare worker with PCR-confirmed SARS-CoV-2 infection or an uninfected control (not recorded which). Each CDR3 is given with its conserved first and last residue. The D gene is left open where the match is weak. Some rows mark clone size as missing; the rest say once, few, many or name a class of expanded clone.

>TRBV5-4|many|.|TRBJ2-7
TGTGCCAGCAGCTTGTTCGGGGCGCCCGACGAGCAGTACTTC
CASSLFGAPDEQYF
>TRBV3-1|few|.|TRBJ1-1
TGTGCCAGCAGCCAGGCGACACTGGGAGCTTTCTTT
CASSQATLGAFF
>TRBV2|many|.|TRBJ1-2
TGTGCCACCAAGGACAGTAGGTGGGACGGCTACACCTTC
CATKDSRWDGYTF
>TRBV9|many|.|TRBJ2-3
TGTGCCAGCAGCCCTGAGGCGTGGGGGCTAGCACCCCTCCCAGATACGCAGTATTTT
CASSPEAWGLAPLPDTQYF
>TRBV20-1|many|.|TRBJ1-1
TGCAGTGCCCTGTCGGGGGCTGCGAACACTGAAGTTTTCTTT
CSALSGAANTEVFF
>TRBV2|few|.|TRBJ2-2
TGTGCCAGCAGGCAGGGGAACTTGTGGAACGGGGAGCTGTTTTTT
CASRQGNLWNGELFF
>TRBV6-2/TRBV6-3|few|.|TRBJ1-5
TGTGCCAGCAGTTACATCAGGACGAATCAGCCCCAGCATTTT
CASSYIRTNQPQHF
>TRBV6-1|few|.|TRBJ1-5
TGTGCCAGCAGTGAGGGACCGAGCAATCAGCCCCAGCATTTT
CASSEGPSNQPQHF
>TRBV7-2|few|.|TRBJ2-1
TGTGCCAGCAGCTTAGATAAGGGCGCCCAGTTCTTC
CASSLDKGAQFF
>TRBV29-1|many|TRBD1|TRBJ2-5
TGCAGCGTTTCGAGACAGGGCTCTAGAGGGGAGACCCAGTACTTC
CSVSRQGSRGETQYF
>TRBV18|many|.|TRBJ1-5
TGTGCCAGCTCACCACGGGTAGTGGTCAGCAATCAGCCCCAGCATTTT
CASSPRVVVSNQPQHF
>TRBV5-1|many|.|TRBJ1-1
TGCGCCAGCAGCTTCTGGGGGGAAGTGAACACTGAAGCTTTCTTT
CASSFWGEVNTEAFF
>TRBV6-5|many|.|TRBJ1-1
TGTGCCAGCAGTACCGGGGTGTCTGAAGCTTTCTTT
CASSTGVSEAFF
>TRBV13|many|TRBD2|TRBJ2-1
TGTGCCAGCAGCTTAGCGGGGGGTCGACTTGGGAATGAGCAGTTCTTC
CASSLAGGRLGNEQFF
>TRBV28|.|.|TRBJ2-1
TGTGCCAGCAGTTTTCCGGGGGGCGGGAATGAGCAGTTCTTC
CASSFPGGGNEQFF
>TRBV29-1|many|.|TRBJ2-1
TGCAGTCAACTCTCGGGTAGCTCCTACAATGAGCAGTTCTTC
CSQLSGSSYNEQFF
>TRBV29-1|.|TRBD1|TRBJ1-4
TGCAGCGTTGCCCAAGACAGGGTTGGAAAACTGTTTTTT
CSVAQDRVGKLFF
>TRBV27|.|.|TRBJ2-7
TGTGCCAGCAGTTTATCGAGGGCAGGAGGATCCTACGAGCAGTACTTC
CASSLSRAGGSYEQYF
>TRBV10-3|.|.|TRBJ2-1
TGTGCCACAGGGGTGGCTCTGCGCAATGAGCAGTTCTTC
CATGVALRNEQFF
>TRBV20-1|many|TRBD1|TRBJ2-7
TGCAGTGCCGAGACAGGGGGCTACGAGCAGTACTTC
CSAETGGYEQYF
>TRBV29-1|many|TRBD1|TRBJ2-7
TGCAGCGTTGATCCAGGGGGCGGGCAGTACTTC
CSVDPGGGQYF
>TRBV6-5|many|.|TRBJ1-6
TGTGCCACAGGGGCCCATAATTCACCCCTCCACTTT
CATGAHNSPLHF
>TRBV30|.|.|TRBJ1-4
TGTGCCTGGAGTGCCCTACGACTGAATGAAAAACTGTTTTTT
CAWSALRLNEKLFF
>TRBV7-9|many|.|TRBJ1-1
TGTGCCAGCAGCTTTCTTCGGGCCGTAGGGACTGAAGCTTTCTTT
CASSFLRAVGTEAFF
>TRBV6-5|.|.|TRBJ2-7
TGTGCCAGCAGAAAAGACCGGGACCCGACCTACGAGCAGTACTTC
CASRKDRDPTYEQYF
>TRBV10-3|many|.|TRBJ1-1
TGTGCCATCAGTGAGTCGCTAACGGGGAGAGCTGAAGCTTTCTTT
CAISESLTGRAEAFF
>TRBV3-1|.|TRBD2|TRBJ2-5
TGTGCCAGCAGCGGGACTAGCGGAAAAGAGACCCAGTACTTC
CASSGTSGKETQYF
>TRBV29-1|.|.|TRBJ1-1
TGCAGCGTTCGCAGGGATGGAACCACTGAAGCTTTCTTT
CSVRRDGTTEAFF
>TRBV18|many|.|TRBJ1-1
TGTGCCAGCTCACCACCTTCGCGGCCGTCGGCTTTCTTT
CASSPPSRPSAFF
>TRBV13|many|TRBD1|TRBJ1-1
TGTGCCAGCAGCGGAGAGGACAGGGGGCATACTGAAGCTTTCTTT
CASSGEDRGHTEAFF
>TRBV18|many|.|TRBJ2-7
TGTGCCAGCTCACCACTACGTTACTACGAGCAGTACTTC
CASSPLRYYEQYF
>TRBV20-1|many|TRBD1|TRBJ1-6
TGCAGTGCCAGAGGACAGGGGGCAGGTTCACCCCTCCACTTT
CSARGQGAGSPLHF
>TRBV2|.|.|TRBJ2-2
TGTGCCAGCACCCGGGGGGCGTTCCCCGGGGAGCTGTTTTTT
CASTRGAFPGELFF
>TRBV20-1|once|TRBD1|TRBJ1-4
TGCAGTGCAACACCCTCGACAGGGATAAATGAAAAACTGTTTTTT
CSATPSTGINEKLFF
>TRBV6-2/TRBV6-3|many|.|TRBJ1-2
TGTGCCAGCTCCAAGGGGGGAACCAACTATGGCTACACCTTC
CASSKGGTNYGYTF
>TRBV27|many|.|TRBJ1-2
TGTGCCAGCAGAACAACATTACGGGGGGCGATCCGCTACACCTTC
CASRTTLRGAIRYTF
>TRBV12-3/TRBV12-4|many|.|TRBJ1-2
TGTGCCAGCAGTCCCCAAGAGGGGACCTACACCTTC
CASSPQEGTYTF
>TRBV11-2|many|TRBD2|TRBJ2-7
TGTGCCAGCAGCTTAGGACTAGCGGGGTTCCCGGACGAGCAGTACTTC
CASSLGLAGFPDEQYF
>TRBV28|many|.|TRBJ1-2
TGTGCCAGCAGTCCCCAGGGCCCCGTCGGATACACCTTC
CASSPQGPVGYTF
>TRBV29-1|.|.|TRBJ2-5
TGCAGCGCTCGGGCCCGTGTGGGGCAAGAGACCCAGTACTTC
CSARARVGQETQYF
>TRBV5-1|.|TRBD1|TRBJ2-7
TGCGCCAGCAGCCCTAGACAGGGAAGGAAGGCAAGCTCCTACGAGCAGTACTTC
CASSPRQGRKASSYEQYF
>TRBV2|many|.|TRBJ1-2
TGTGCCCAAAGCCAGGCTAACTATGGCTACACCTTC
CAQSQANYGYTF